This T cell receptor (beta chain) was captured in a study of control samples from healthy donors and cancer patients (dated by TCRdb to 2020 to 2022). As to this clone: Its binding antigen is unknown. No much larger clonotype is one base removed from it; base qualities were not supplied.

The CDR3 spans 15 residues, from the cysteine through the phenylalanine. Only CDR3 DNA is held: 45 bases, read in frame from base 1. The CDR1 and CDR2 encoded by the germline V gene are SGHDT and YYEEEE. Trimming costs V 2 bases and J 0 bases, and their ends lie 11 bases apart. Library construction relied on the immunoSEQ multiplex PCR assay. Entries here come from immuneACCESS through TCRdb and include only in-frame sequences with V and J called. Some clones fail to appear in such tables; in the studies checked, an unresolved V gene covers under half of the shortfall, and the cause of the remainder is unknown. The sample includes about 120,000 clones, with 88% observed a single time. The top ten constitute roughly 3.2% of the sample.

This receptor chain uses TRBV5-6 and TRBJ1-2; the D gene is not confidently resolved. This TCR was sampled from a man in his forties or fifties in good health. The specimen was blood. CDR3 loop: CASSFGPTPNYGYTF. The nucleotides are TGTGCCAGCAGCTTTGGACCGACACCTAACTATGGCTACACCTTC.